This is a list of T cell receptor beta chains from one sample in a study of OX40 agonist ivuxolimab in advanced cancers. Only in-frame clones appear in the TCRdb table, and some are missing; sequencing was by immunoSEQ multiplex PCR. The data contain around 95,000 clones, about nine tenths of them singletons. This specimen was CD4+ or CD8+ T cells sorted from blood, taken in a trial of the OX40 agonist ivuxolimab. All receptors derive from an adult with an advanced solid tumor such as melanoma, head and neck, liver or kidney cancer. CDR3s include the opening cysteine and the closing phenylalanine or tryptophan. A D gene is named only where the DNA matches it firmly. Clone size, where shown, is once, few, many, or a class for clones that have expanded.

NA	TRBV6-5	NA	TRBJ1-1	TGTGCCAGCAGGCCCGAACTCCACCCGAAAGTGGGAGCTTTCTTT	CASRPELHPKVGAFF
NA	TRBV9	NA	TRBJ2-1	TGTGCCAGCAGCGCCTCGGCACTAGGGGTTTTTAATGAGCAGTTCTTC	CASSASALGVFNEQFF
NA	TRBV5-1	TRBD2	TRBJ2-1	TGCGCCAGCAGTAAGCTAGCGGGGCAAAATGAGCAGTTCTTC	CASSKLAGQNEQFF
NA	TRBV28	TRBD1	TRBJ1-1	TGTGCCAGCAGTTTATGGGGGACAGATCTTGAAGCTTTCTTT	CASSLWGTDLEAFF
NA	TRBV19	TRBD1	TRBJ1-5	TGTGCCAGTAGTGGGGAGACAGGGTATGGGAATCAGCCCCAGCATTTT	CASSGETGYGNQPQHF
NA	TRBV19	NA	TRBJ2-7	TGTGCCAGTAGTAATTTGGCACAGGGTTTTTCCTACGAGCAGTACTTC	CASSNLAQGFSYEQYF
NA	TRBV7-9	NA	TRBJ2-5	TGTGCCAGCAGCTTAGTGTCCGGAGAGACCCAGTACTTC	CASSLVSGETQYF
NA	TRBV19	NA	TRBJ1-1	TGTGCCAGTAGTCCCAGGGGCCCGGCGGAAGCTTTCTTT	CASSPRGPAEAFF
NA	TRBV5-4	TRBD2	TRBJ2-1	TGTGCCAGCGATGGGGCTAAAGCGGGAGTGGGGGAGCAGTTCTTC	CASDGAKAGVGEQFF
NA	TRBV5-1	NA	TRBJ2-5	TGCGCCAGCAGCTTGGCAACGGGGCAAGAGACCCAGTACTTC	CASSLATGQETQYF
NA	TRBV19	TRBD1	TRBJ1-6	TGTGCCAGTAAAACAGGGGAAAATTCACCCCTCCACTTT	CASKTGENSPLHF
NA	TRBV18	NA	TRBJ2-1	TGTGCCAGCTCCCCAACGGGAGATAGCTACAATGAGCAGTTCTTC	CASSPTGDSYNEQFF
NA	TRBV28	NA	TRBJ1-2	TGTGCCAGCAGGAACGATAGGGTTTCCTATGGCTACACCTTC	CASRNDRVSYGYTF
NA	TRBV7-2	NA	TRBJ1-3	TGTGCCAGCAGCTCCCGCTTGCCAGGAATTCGAAACACCATATATTTT	CASSSRLPGIRNTIYF
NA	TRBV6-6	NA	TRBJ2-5	TGTGCCAGCAGTTACGGGGGGGAGACCCAGTACTTC	CASSYGGETQYF
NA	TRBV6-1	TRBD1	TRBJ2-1	TGTGCCAGCAGTGGGTTCCTAGGGACAGGGGGTCATGAGCAGTTCTTC	CASSGFLGTGGHEQFF
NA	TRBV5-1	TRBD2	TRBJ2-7	TGCGCCAGCAGCTTAGCGGGGTACTCCTACGAGCAGTACTTC	CASSLAGYSYEQYF
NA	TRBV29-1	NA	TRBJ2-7	TGCAGCGTTGAAAGCTGGGATCGTTACGAGCAGTACTTC	CSVESWDRYEQYF
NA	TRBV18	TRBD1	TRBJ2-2	TGTGCCAGCTCACCACTTAGACAGGGGCCGAACACCGGGGAGCTGTTTTTT	CASSPLRQGPNTGELFF
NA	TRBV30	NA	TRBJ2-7	TGTGCCTGGAGTATGGGGGGGGCATATTCCTACGAGCAGTACTTC	CAWSMGGAYSYEQYF
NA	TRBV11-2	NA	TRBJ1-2	TGTGCCAGCAGCTTAGTAGGGGAGGTCGGTGGCTACACCTTC	CASSLVGEVGGYTF
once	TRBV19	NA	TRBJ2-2	TGTGCCAGTAGTATTCTAGGGGTTATTCAACCAACCGGGGAGCTGTTTTTT	CASSILGVIQPTGELFF
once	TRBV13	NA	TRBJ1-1	TGTGCCAGCAGCCCCATCGACGGAGAAGCTTTCTTT	CASSPIDGEAFF
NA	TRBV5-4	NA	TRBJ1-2	TGTGCCAGCAGCAGTCCCCGGGCGACTGGCTACACCTTC	CASSSPRATGYTF
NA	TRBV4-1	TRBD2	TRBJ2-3	TGCGCCAGCAGCCAGGGATCCCGGGGGGGGCAGGGGCGCACCACAGATACGCAGTATTTT	CASSQGSRGGQGRTTDTQYF
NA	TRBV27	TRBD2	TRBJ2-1	TGTGCCAGCAGGCCTAGCGGGGGGATCAATGAGCAGTTCTTC	CASRPSGGINEQFF
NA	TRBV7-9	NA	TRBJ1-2	TGTGCCAGCAGCTTAGCTCCGGCCGGCTATGGCTACACCTTC	CASSLAPAGYGYTF
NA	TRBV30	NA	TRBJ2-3	TGTGCCTACCGGGACCCAGATACGCAGTATTTT	CAYRDPDTQYF
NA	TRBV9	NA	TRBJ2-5	TGTGCCAGCAGCGTAGAGTCCGGGGGTTGGGAGACCCAGTACTTC	CASSVESGGWETQYF
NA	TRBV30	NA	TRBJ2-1	TGTGCCTGGAGTCTGGCGGGATTAGGCAGTGAGCAGTTCTTC	CAWSLAGLGSEQFF
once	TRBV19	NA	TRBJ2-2	TGTGCCAGTAGTATGTGGCTTAATCTTAACACCGGGGAGCTGTTTTTT	CASSMWLNLNTGELFF
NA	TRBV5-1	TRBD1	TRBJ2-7	TGCGCCAGCAGCTTGTACAGGGGAAGTTCCTACGAGCAGTACTTC	CASSLYRGSSYEQYF
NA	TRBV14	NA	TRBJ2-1	TGTGCCAGCAGCCAACGTGGTTTCTCCTACAATGAGCAGTTCTTC	CASSQRGFSYNEQFF
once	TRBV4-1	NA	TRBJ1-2	TGCGCCAGCAGCCAAGATCCCCACGGTAACTATGGCTACACCTTC	CASSQDPHGNYGYTF
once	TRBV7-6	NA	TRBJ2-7	TGTGCCAGCAGTGCAGACTACGACGAGCAGTACTTC	CASSADYDEQYF
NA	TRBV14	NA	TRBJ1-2	TGTGCCAGCAGCCTAAAAGGGATCCCCCTTAACTATGGCTACACCTTC	CASSLKGIPLNYGYTF
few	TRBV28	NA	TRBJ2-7	TGTGCCAGCAGTTTGGGTTACGAGCAGTACTTC	CASSLGYEQYF
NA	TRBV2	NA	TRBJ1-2	TGTGCCAGCAGCCCAAGCTTATTAGCAGGGGTCTACTATGGCTACACCTTC	CASSPSLLAGVYYGYTF